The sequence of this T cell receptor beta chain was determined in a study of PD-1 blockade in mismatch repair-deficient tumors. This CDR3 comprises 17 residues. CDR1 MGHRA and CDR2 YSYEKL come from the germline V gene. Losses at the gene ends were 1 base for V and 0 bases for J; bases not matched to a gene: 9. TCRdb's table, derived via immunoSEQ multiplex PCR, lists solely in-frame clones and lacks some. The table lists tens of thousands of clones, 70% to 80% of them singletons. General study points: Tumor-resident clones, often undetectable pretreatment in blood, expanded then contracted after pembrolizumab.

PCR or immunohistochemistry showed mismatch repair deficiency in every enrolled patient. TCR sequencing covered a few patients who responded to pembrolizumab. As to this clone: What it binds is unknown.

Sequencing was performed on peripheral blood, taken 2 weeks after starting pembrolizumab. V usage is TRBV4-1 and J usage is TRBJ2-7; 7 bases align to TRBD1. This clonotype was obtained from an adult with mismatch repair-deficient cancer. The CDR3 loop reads CASSQVIQGPSSYEQYF. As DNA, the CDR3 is TGCGCCAGCAGCCAAGTTATACAGGGGCCGAGCTCCTACGAGCAGTACTTC.